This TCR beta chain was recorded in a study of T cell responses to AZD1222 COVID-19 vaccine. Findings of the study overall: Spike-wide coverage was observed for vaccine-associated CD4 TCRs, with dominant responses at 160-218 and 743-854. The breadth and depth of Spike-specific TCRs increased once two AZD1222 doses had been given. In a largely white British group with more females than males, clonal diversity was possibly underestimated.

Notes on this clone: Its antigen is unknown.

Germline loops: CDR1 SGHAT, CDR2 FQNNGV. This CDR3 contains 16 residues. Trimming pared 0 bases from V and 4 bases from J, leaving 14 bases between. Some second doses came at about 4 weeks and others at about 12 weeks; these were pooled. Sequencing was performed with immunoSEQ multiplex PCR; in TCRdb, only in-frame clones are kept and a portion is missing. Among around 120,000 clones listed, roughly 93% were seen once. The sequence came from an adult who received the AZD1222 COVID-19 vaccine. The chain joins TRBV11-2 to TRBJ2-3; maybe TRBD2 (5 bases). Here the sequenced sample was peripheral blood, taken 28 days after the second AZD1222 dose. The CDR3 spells CASSLEGRRWADTQYF. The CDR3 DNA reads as TGTGCCAGCAGCTTAGAGGGCCGGAGGTGGGCAGATACGCAGTATTTT. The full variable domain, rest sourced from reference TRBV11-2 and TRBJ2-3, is EAGVAQSPRYKIIEKRQSVAFWCNPISGHATLYWYQQILGQGPKLLIQFQNNGVVDDSQLPKDRFSAERLKGVDSTLKIQPAKLEDSAVYLCASSLEGRRWADTQYFGPGTRLTVL.